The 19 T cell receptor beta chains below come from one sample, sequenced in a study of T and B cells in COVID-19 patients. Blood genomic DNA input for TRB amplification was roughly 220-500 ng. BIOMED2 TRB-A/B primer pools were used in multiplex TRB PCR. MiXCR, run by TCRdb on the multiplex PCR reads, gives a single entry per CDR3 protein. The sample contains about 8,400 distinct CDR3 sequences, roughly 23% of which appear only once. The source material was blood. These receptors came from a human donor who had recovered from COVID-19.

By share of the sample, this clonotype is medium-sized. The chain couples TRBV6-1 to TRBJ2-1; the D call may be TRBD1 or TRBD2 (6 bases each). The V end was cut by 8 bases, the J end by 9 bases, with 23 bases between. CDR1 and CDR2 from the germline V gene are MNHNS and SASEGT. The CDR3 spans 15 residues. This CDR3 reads CASHPGTHREAEQFF. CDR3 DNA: TGTGCCAGCCACCCCGGGACTCACAGGGAAGCTGAGCAGTTCTTC.

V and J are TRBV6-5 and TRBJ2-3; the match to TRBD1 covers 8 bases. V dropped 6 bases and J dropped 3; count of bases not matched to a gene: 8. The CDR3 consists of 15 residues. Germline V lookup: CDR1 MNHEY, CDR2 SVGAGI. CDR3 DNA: TGTGCCAGCAGGGACGGGACAGGAAGGACAGATACGCAGTATTTT. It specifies CASRDGTGRTDTQYF.

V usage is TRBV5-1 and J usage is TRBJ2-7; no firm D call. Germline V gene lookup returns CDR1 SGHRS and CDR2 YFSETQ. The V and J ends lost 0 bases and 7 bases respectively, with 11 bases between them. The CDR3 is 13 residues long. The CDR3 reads CASSLAGPREQYF. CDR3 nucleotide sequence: TGCGCCAGCAGCTTGGCCGGACCCCGGGAGCAGTACTTC.

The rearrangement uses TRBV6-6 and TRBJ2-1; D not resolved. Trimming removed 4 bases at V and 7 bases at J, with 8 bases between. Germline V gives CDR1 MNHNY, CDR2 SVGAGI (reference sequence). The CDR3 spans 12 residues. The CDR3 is CASSSRWNEQFF. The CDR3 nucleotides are TGTGCCAGCAGTTCCCGGTGGAATGAGCAGTTCTTC.

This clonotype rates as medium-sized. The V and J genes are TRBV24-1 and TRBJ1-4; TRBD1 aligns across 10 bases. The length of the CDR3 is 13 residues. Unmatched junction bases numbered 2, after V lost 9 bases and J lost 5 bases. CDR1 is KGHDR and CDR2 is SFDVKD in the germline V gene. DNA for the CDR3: TGTGCCACCCAGGACAGGGGGAATGAAAAACTGTTTTTT. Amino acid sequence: CATQDRGNEKLFF.

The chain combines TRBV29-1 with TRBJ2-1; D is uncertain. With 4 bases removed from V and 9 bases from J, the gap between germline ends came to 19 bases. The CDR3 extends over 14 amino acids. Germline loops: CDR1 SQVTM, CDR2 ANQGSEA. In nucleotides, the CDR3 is TGCAGCGTTGGGCGGTGGGATGGGATTGGTGAGCAGTTCTTC. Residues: CSVGRWDGIGEQFF.

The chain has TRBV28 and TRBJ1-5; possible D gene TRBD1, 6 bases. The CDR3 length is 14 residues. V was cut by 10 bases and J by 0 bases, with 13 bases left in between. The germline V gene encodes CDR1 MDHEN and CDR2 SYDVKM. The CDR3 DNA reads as TGTGCCACCACACAGGGATATAGCAATCAGCCCCAGCATTTT. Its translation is CATTQGYSNQPQHF.

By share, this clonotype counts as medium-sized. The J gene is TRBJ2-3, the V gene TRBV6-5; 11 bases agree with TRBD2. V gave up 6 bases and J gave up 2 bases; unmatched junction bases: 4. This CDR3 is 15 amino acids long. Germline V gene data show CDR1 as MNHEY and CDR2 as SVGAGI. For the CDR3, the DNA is TGTGCCAGCAGAACTAGCGGGGGTCTCACAGATACGCAGTATTTT. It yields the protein CASRTSGGLTDTQYF.

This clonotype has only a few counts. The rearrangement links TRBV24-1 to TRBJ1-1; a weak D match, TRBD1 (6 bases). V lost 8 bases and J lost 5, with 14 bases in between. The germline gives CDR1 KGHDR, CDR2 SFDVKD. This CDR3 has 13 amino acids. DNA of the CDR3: TGTGCCACCAATACAGGGCCGGGGACTGAAGCTTTCTTT. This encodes CATNTGPGTEAFF.

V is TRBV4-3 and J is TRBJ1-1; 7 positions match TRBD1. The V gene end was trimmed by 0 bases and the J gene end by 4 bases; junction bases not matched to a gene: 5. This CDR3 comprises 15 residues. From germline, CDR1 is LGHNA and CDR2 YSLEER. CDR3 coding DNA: TGCGCCAGCAGCCAAGATCAGGGGGAGGGCACTGAAGCTTTCTTT. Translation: CASSQDQGEGTEAFF.

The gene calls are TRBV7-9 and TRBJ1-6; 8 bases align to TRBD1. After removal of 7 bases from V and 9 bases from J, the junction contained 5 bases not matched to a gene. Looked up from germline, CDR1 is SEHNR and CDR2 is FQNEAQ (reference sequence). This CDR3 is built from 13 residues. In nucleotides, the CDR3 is TGTGCCAGCACAGGGACAGGTGGTTCACCCCTCCACTTT. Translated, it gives CASTGTGGSPLHF.

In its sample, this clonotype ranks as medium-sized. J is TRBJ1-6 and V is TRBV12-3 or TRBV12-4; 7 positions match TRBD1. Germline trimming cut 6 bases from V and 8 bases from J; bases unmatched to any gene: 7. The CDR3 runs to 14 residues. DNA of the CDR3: TGTGCCAGCAGGACAGGGTCGGAGTATTCACCCCTCCACTTT. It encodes CASRTGSEYSPLHF.

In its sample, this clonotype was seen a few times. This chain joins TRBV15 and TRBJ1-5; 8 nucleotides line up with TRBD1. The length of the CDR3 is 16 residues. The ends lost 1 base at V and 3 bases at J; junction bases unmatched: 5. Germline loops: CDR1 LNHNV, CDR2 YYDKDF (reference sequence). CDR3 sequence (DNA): TGTGCCACCAGCAGAGCTGCACAGGGGGACAATCAGCCCCAGCATTTT. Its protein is CATSRAAQGDNQPQHF.

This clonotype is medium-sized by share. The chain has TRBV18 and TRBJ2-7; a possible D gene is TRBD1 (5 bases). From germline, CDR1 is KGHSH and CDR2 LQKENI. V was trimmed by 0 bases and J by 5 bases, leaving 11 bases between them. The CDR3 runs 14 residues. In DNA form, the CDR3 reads TGTGCCAGCTCACCACCATTAGGGGCCCACGAGCAGTACTTC. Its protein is CASSPPLGAHEQYF.

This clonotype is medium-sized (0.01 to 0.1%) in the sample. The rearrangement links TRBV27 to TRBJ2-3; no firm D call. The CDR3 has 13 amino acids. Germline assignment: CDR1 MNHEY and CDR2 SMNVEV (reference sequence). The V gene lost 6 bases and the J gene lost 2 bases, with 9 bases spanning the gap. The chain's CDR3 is CASRVAFTDTQYF. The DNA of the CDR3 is TGTGCCAGCAGGGTAGCCTTCACAGATACGCAGTATTTT.

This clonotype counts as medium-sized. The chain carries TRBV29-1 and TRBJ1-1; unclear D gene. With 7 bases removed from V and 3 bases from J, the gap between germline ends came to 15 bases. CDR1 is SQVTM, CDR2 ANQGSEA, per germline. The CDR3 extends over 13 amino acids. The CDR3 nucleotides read TGCAGCGGAGAACTGTATACGGACACTGAAGCTTTCTTT. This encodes CSGELYTDTEAFF.

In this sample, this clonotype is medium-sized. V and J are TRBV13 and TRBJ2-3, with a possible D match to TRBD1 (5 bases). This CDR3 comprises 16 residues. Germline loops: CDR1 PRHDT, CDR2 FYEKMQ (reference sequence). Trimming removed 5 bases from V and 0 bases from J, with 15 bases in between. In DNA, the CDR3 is TGTGCCAGCAGCACCCCCCTGGGGCAGAGCACAGATACGCAGTATTTT. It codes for CASSTPLGQSTDTQYF.

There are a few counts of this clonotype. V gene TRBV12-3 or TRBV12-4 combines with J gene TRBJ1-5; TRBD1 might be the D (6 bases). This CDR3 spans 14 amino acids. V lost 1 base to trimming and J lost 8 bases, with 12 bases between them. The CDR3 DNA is TGTGCCAGCAGTTTAGAAGGGGGGGCGAAGCCCCAGCATTTT. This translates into CASSLEGGAKPQHF.

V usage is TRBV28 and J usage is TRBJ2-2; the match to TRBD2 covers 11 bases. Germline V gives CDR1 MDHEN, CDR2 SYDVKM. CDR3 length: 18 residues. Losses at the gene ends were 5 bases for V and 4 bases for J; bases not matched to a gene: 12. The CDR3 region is CASSQEGLAARSTGELFF. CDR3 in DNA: TGTGCCAGCAGTCAAGAGGGACTAGCGGCAAGAAGCACCGGGGAGCTGTTTTTT.